A selection of T cell receptor beta chains follows, all from one sample in a study of identical twins. TCRdb analysed the 5' RACE reads with MiXCR anew, one entry per CDR3 protein. Among over 500,000 distinct CDR3 sequences, under 25% were seen once, and the ten largest hold about 0.91%. The data also belong to a second study, concerning T cells expressing NK-cell markers.

The sample was CD4+ T cells sorted from blood. The receptor source for this set is a young woman in good health. The CDR3 runs from the conserved cysteine through the conserved F or W. D genes are given only for firm matches. Size tells how often a clone was seen (once, few, many) or the class of an expanded clone, and some rows leave it out.

size: .
J: TRBJ2-3
V: TRBV20-1
D: TRBD2
CDR3: CSAWTSGKGTDTQYF
DNA: TGCAGTGCTTGGACTAGCGGGAAGGGGACAGATACGCAGTATTTT

size: many
J: TRBJ2-7
V: TRBV5-1
D: .
CDR3: CASSLVSGSDEQYF
DNA: TGCGCCAGCAGCTTGGTATCGGGTTCAGACGAGCAGTACTTC

size: many
J: TRBJ1-1
V: TRBV29-1
D: .
CDR3: CSVGIGRTEAFF
DNA: TGCAGCGTCGGCATCGGACGGACCGAAGCTTTCTTT

size: .
J: TRBJ2-1
V: TRBV27
D: .
CDR3: CASSFFGLTGGVNEQFF
DNA: TGTGCCAGCAGTTTTTTCGGACTGACCGGAGGGGTCAATGAGCAGTTCTTC

size: few
J: TRBJ2-7
V: TRBV12-3/TRBV12-4
D: .
CDR3: CASSPEIEGLGINGEQYF
DNA: TGTGCCAGCAGTCCAGAAATTGAGGGATTGGGAATAAACGGCGAGCAGTACTTC

size: .
J: TRBJ2-3
V: TRBV7-2
D: .
CDR3: CASSLAFGPSTDMQYF
DNA: TGTGCCAGCAGCTTAGCCTTCGGTCCGTCGACAGATATGCAGTATTTT

size: .
J: TRBJ2-1
V: TRBV12-3/TRBV12-4
D: .
CDR3: CASSFRERNEQFF
DNA: TGTGCCAGCAGTTTTAGGGAGAGGAATGAGCAGTTCTTC

size: .
J: TRBJ2-3
V: TRBV9
D: TRBD2
CDR3: CASSVAASGSTDTQYF
DNA: TGTGCCAGCAGCGTAGCGGCTAGCGGGAGCACAGATACGCAGTATTTT

size: few
J: TRBJ2-7
V: TRBV25-1
D: TRBD2
CDR3: CASSEGGLAGFEQYF
DNA: TGTGCCAGCAGCGAGGGAGGACTAGCGGGTTTCGAGCAGTACTTC

size: .
J: TRBJ2-7
V: TRBV6-6
D: .
CDR3: CAARGGRSYEQYF
DNA: TGTGCCGCTCGCGGCGGACGGTCCTACGAGCAGTACTTC

size: few
J: TRBJ2-5
V: TRBV12-3/TRBV12-4
D: TRBD2
CDR3: CASSLRASGQETQYF
DNA: TGTGCCAGCAGTTTAAGGGCTAGCGGTCAAGAGACCCAGTACTTC

size: .
J: TRBJ2-7
V: TRBV4-2
D: .
CDR3: CASSLSPLGQITKRDEQYF
DNA: TGTGCCAGCAGCCTGAGCCCCTTGGGGCAGATTACGAAGCGGGACGAGCAGTACTTC

size: .
J: TRBJ2-3
V: TRBV18
D: .
CDR3: CASSPLDSTDTQYF
DNA: TGTGCCAGCTCACCACTGGACAGCACAGATACGCAGTATTTT

size: .
J: TRBJ2-1
V: TRBV10-3
D: .
CDR3: CAVSNANEQFF
DNA: TGTGCCGTCAGTAATGCGAATGAGCAGTTCTTC

size: .
J: TRBJ1-2
V: TRBV5-5
D: .
CDR3: CASSRGENYGYTF
DNA: TGTGCCAGCAGCCGGGGGGAAAACTATGGCTACACCTTC

size: .
J: TRBJ2-3
V: TRBV7-3
D: TRBD1
CDR3: CASSPMGTGVRDTDTQYF
DNA: TGTGCCAGCAGCCCCATGGGTACAGGGGTTCGGGACACAGATACGCAGTATTTT

size: few
J: TRBJ2-3
V: TRBV20-1
D: TRBD1
CDR3: CSAREQDRVFTDTQYF
DNA: TGCAGTGCTAGAGAGCAGGACAGGGTTTTCACAGATACGCAGTATTTT

size: few
J: TRBJ2-1
V: TRBV12-3/TRBV12-4
D: TRBD2
CDR3: CASRLSGSSDEQFF
DNA: TGTGCCAGCAGACTTAGCGGGAGCAGCGATGAGCAGTTCTTC

size: few
J: TRBJ2-1
V: TRBV27
D: TRBD2
CDR3: CASRLRGTNAYNEQFF
DNA: TGTGCCAGCAGACTCCGCGGGACTAACGCCTACAATGAGCAGTTCTTC

size: .
J: TRBJ2-5
V: TRBV12-3/TRBV12-4
D: TRBD2
CDR3: CASSLYLPGLAGSPSAETQYF
DNA: TGTGCCAGCAGTCTATACCTTCCGGGACTAGCGGGTTCCCCGTCGGCGGAGACCCAGTACTTC